The present entry profiles one T cell receptor (beta chain) with its context. What it recognizes is unknown. A universal primer site came from template switching; cDNA carried unique molecular identifiers. Using its own MiXCR run on the 5' RACE reads, TCRdb lists one record per CDR3 protein. The table records approximately 1.8 million distinct CDR3 sequences, under 35% of them present only once. This specimen belongs to a study of identical twins. Study conclusions and caveats: Memory repertoires lacked the insertion deficit that abundant cord blood beta clonotypes showed.

The clonotype comes from a newborn girl in good health. The sample comprised cord blood.

CDR3 in amino acids: CASSLVFRFTEAFF. The CDR3 DNA reads TGTGCCAGCAGCTTAGTTTTCAGGTTCACTGAAGCTTTCTTT. The gene calls are TRBV7-9 and TRBJ1-1; D remains ambiguous. Trimming cost V 1 base and J 4 bases, with 10 bases left between them. This CDR3 region has 14 residues. The germline V gene has CDR1 SEHNR and CDR2 FQNEAQ (reference sequence).